These 9 T cell receptor beta chains share one sample of origin, sequenced in a study of graft-versus-host responses after intestinal transplantation. Sequencing was performed with immunoSEQ multiplex PCR; in TCRdb, only in-frame clones are kept and a portion is missing. Here the sample spans about 94,000 clones, roughly 91% being singletons. These TCRs are of unknown antigen specificity. The specimen comprised unstimulated CD8+ T cells sorted from spleen or lymph node cells, sampled before intestinal transplant. The receptors were gathered from a human donor who received an intestinal transplant.

The CDR3: CASSVGEATNEKLFF. CDR3 nucleotide sequence: TGTGCCAGCAGCGTAGGAGAAGCAACTAATGAAAAACTGTTTTTT. V and J are TRBV9 and TRBJ1-4; D unclear. The CDR3 spans 15 residues. Trimming pared 0 bases from V and 0 bases from J, leaving 6 bases between. Germline CDR1 is SGDLS and CDR2 is YYNGEE.

This rearrangement joins TRBV29-1 to TRBJ1-1, with TRBD1 identical over 7 bases. This CDR3 has 15 residues. Losses at the gene ends were 8 bases for V and 3 bases for J; bases not matched to a gene: 15. Germline CDR1 is SQVTM and CDR2 is ANQGSEA. In DNA, the CDR3 is TGCAGCTTCCGGGACAGTACTTCAAGATACACTGAAGCTTTCTTT. This gives the protein CSFRDSTSRYTEAFF.

The chain is built from TRBV7-9 and TRBJ2-5; 9 bases are a match to TRBD2. Germline values: CDR1 SEHNR, CDR2 FQNEAQ (reference sequence). CDR3 length equals 16 residues. V was pared by 5 bases and J by 5 bases, with 12 bases of the junction left unmatched. CDR3 in DNA: TGTGCCAGCAGCGTCAGACGCGGGGGGGCAGAGGAGACCCAGTACTTC. Protein product: CASSVRRGGAEETQYF.

V usage is TRBV7-2 and J usage is TRBJ1-6; 9 bases are shared with TRBD1. V shed 0 bases, J shed 9 bases, and the junction held 3 bases outside the gene matches. Germline CDR1 reads SGHTA; CDR2 reads FQGNSA. The CDR3 extends over 15 amino acids. CDR3 bases: TGTGCCAGCAGCTTAGCGGACAGGGGTCGTTCACCCCTCCACTTT. It codes for CASSLADRGRSPLHF.

The chain uses TRBV5-1 and TRBJ2-7; D is perhaps TRBD1 (6 bases). The CDR3 is made up of 15 amino acids. Germline assignment: CDR1 SGHRS and CDR2 YFSETQ. Trimming pared 0 bases from V and 5 bases from J, leaving 15 bases between. For the CDR3, the DNA is TGCGCCAGCAGCTTGGCCGGGCAGGGGCTGGACGAGCAGTACTTC. Protein sequence: CASSLAGQGLDEQYF. The full variable domain, completed using reference TRBV5-1 and TRBJ2-7, is KAGVTQTPRYLIKTRGQQVTLSCSPISGHRSVSWYQQTPGQGLQFLFEYFSETQRNKGNFPGRFSGRQFSNSRSEMNVSTLELGDSALYLCASSLAGQGLDEQYFGPGTRLTVT.

The chain couples TRBV15 to TRBJ1-1; no clear D. V was trimmed by 0 bases and J by 0 bases, leaving 8 bases between them. The CDR3 extends over 15 amino acids. Looked up from germline, CDR1 is LNHNV and CDR2 is YYDKDF (reference sequence). The CDR3 loop reads CATSRDAGLNTEAFF. The CDR3 DNA follows: TGTGCCACCAGCAGAGACGCGGGGTTGAACACTGAAGCTTTCTTT.

V and J are TRBV9 and TRBJ2-7; 7 nucleotides align to TRBD1. The CDR3 consists of 15 residues. Germline V gene sequence: CDR1 SGDLS, CDR2 YYNGEE. Trimming at V came to 2 bases and at J to 0 bases, leaving 5 bases not matched to a gene. CDR3 region: CASSVQGDDSYEQYF. The CDR3 coding sequence is TGTGCCAGCAGCGTCCAGGGGGATGACTCCTACGAGCAGTACTTC. Supplemented by reference TRBV9 and TRBJ2-7, the full variable domain reads DSGVTQTPKHLITATGQRVTLRCSPRSGDLSVYWYQQSLDQGLQFLIQYYNGEERAKGNILERFSAQQFPDLHSELNLSSLELGDSALYFCASSVQGDDSYEQYFGPGTRLTVT.

This clone came up a few times. The gene calls are TRBV5-4 and TRBJ2-7; the D gene is possibly TRBD1 (5 bases). This CDR3 contains 13 residues. Germline CDR1 is SGHNT and CDR2 is YYREEE (reference sequence). V lost 3 bases and J lost 2, with 9 bases in between. In DNA, the CDR3 is TGTGCCAGCAGCTCGGACAAAACCTACGAGCAGTACTTC. Encoded protein: CASSSDKTYEQYF.

The rearrangement uses TRBV6-1 and TRBJ2-2; a possible D gene is TRBD1 (5 bases). CDR3 size: 14 residues. The V gene lost 6 bases and the J gene lost 7 bases, with 15 bases spanning the gap. Germline CDR1 and CDR2: MNHNS and SASEGT. The DNA for the CDR3 is TGTGCCAGCAGAAACAGGTTTGACAGCGGGGAGCTGTTTTTT. The encoded protein is CASRNRFDSGELFF.